This TCR beta chain was recorded in a study of early T cells in non-severe SARS-CoV-2 infection (dated by TCRdb to the early 2020s). With respect to the entire study: Bulk RNA from unsorted whole blood was used for TCR sequencing, so alpha and beta chains could not be paired. Broader findings and caveats from the paper: VDJdb matching was skewed toward anti-spike CD8 responses, so virus-specific expansions were likely underestimated and private and CD4 specificities were missed.

The study was a case-control design nested within a healthcare worker cohort in London, UK, with weekly nasopharyngeal swab PCR tests and blood sampling. Between 23 and 31 March 2020, the week of the UK lockdown, healthcare workers were enrolled and then followed up weekly for as long as 16 weeks. This clonotype came up many times. It has no known antigen specificity. Within one base of it there is no much larger clone, and no base qualities were kept. Library preparation was by 5' RACE. Sequencing was carried out with a NextSeq 500. Unique molecular identifiers were attached to individual cDNA molecules in the TCR library protocol so that sequencing error and PCR bias could be corrected. Both TCR alpha and beta chains were sequenced, and tight co-correlation was observed between alpha and beta sequence abundances in each sample. The original methods were these. V gene, J gene and CDR3 annotation of TCR sequences was performed with Decombinator V4. Expanded TCRs were defined as changing significantly between any two time points under a Poisson model with p below 0.0001. TCR abundances were normalised to the total number of TCRs sequenced in each sample and reported as counts per million. TRAV1-2 paired with TRAJ12, TRAJ20 or TRAJ33 defined MAIT TCRs, while TRAV10 paired with TRAJ18 defined iNKT TCRs. VDJdb, accessed 1 November 2021, was searched for CMV, EBV and SARS-CoV-2 annotated TCRs, excluding TCRs annotated for multiple antigens. TCRdb passed the public sequencing reads through fastp at Q25 and MiXCR, retaining productive beta sequences. Every CDR3 protein is listed once, alongside the most common genes and DNA of its rows. The authors' filters were not applied to this entry. The sample profile shows under 95,000 distinct CDR3 sequences; around 12% of them were found once. The ten largest account for approximately 5% of the sample.

The germline V gene (reference sequence) supplies CDR1 MNHNY and CDR2 SVGAGI. The junction carries 18 bases between V and J, which are trimmed by 0 bases and 6 bases respectively. The CDR3 sequence holds 17 residues, the cysteine and phenylalanine included. Only the CDR3 part of the read is kept: 51 bases, read in frame from the first base. Here the chain combines TRBV6-6 and TRBJ1-5, with the D gene not confidently named. The source of this sequence is an adult who was a healthcare worker with PCR-confirmed SARS-CoV-2 infection or an uninfected control (not recorded which). The sequencing sample was made of whole blood. The nucleotide sequence reads TGTGCCAGCAGTTACTCTGTTCGAACCGCCGCGGTTCAGCCCCAGCATTTT. Translated, it reads CASSYSVRTAAVQPQHF.